The 9 T cell receptor beta chains below come from one sample, sequenced in a study of control samples from healthy donors and cancer patients. Sequencing was performed with immunoSEQ multiplex PCR; in TCRdb, only in-frame clones are kept and a portion is missing. This table has roughly 130,000 clones, around 90% appearing once. The sequenced material came from blood. These receptors all stem from a man aged 18 to 29 in good health.

The CDR3 DNA follows: TGTGCCACCAGTGAGGCCGGGACAGGAATTTATGGCTACACCTTC. It translates to CATSEAGTGIYGYTF. The V gene is TRBV24-1, the J gene TRBJ1-2; TRBD1 matches at 8 bases. The J segment lost 5 bases and the V segment lost 4 bases, leaving 8 bases of the junction unmatched. This CDR3 contains 15 residues. Germline CDR1 reads KGHDR; CDR2 reads SFDVKD.

V is TRBV28 and J is TRBJ1-1; D is unresolved. CDR1 MDHEN and CDR2 SYDVKM come from the germline V gene. With 1 base removed from V and 1 base from J, the gap between germline ends came to 13 bases. There are 16 residues in the CDR3. CDR3 sequence (DNA): TGTGCCAGCAGTTTATCCCCCGGAAGGAAGAACACTGAAGCTTTCTTT. Amino acids: CASSLSPGRKNTEAFF.

This rearrangement joins TRBV9 to TRBJ1-5; no clear D. V lost 6 bases to trimming and J lost 0 bases, with 10 bases between them. The CDR3 loop spans 14 amino acids. Germline CDR1 SGDLS, CDR2 YYNGEE. The CDR3 region has the DNA TGTGCCAGCAATCCGGACGGTAGCAATCAGCCCCAGCATTTT. Translated, it gives CASNPDGSNQPQHF.

This clone was detected a few times. The chain carries TRBV27 and TRBJ2-1; 9 nucleotides match TRBD2. V shed 5 bases, J shed 6 bases, and the junction held 5 bases outside the gene matches. The germline CDR1 and CDR2 sequences are MNHEY and SMNVEV (reference sequence). The CDR3 consists of 14 residues. The chain's CDR3 is CASSERRGGNEQFF. The CDR3 coding sequence is TGTGCCAGCAGTGAACGGCGGGGGGGCAATGAGCAGTTCTTC.

This clone showed up just once. J is TRBJ2-2 and V is TRBV5-4, with D perhaps TRBD1 (6 bases). The germline CDR1 and CDR2 sequences are SGHNT and YYREEE (reference sequence). Trimming removed 7 bases from V and 3 bases from J, with 13 bases in between. CDR3 size: 14 residues. CDR3 DNA: TGTGCCAGCGGTGGGGGCTTCGACACCGGGGAGCTGTTTTTT. It yields the protein CASGGGFDTGELFF.

This chain connects TRBV12-5 to TRBJ2-1; D is perhaps TRBD1 (6 bases). Germline V gene data show CDR1 as LGHNT and CDR2 as FRNRAP. The CDR3 runs 15 residues. Trimming cost V 1 base and J 5 bases, with 12 bases left between them. The DNA for the CDR3 is TGTGCTAGTGGTTTGGGCTCAAACAGGGACAATGAGCAGTTCTTC. Its protein product is CASGLGSNRDNEQFF.

The V and J genes are TRBV4-1 and TRBJ1-6, with unresolved D. CDR3 length: 14 residues. Trimming shortened V by 7 bases and J by 10 bases, and 17 bases separated the two germline ends. CDR1 is MGHRA and CDR2 is YSYEKL in the germline V gene. The CDR3 bases are TGCGCCAGCACCCCCGGACCCCCGGGATCACCCCTCCACTTT. It yields the protein CASTPGPPGSPLHF.

The genes are TRBV7-9 and TRBJ2-5; 8 nucleotides match TRBD1. This CDR3 comprises 14 residues. The germline CDR1 and CDR2 sequences are SEHNR and FQNEAQ (reference sequence). V lost 3 bases and J lost 5; bases outside the gene matches: 5. This CDR3 is CASSFGQGEETQYF. CDR3 coding DNA: TGTGCCAGCAGCTTCGGACAGGGCGAGGAGACCCAGTACTTC.

The chain couples TRBV7-3 to TRBJ1-1; weak D call: TRBD1 (5 bases). V lost 4 bases and J 0 bases, leaving 9 bases between the germline ends. There are 14 residues in the CDR3. CDR1 and CDR2 (germline): SGHTA, FQGTGA. Here the CDR3 DNA reads TGTGCCAGCAGCTCCGACAGTATGAACACTGAAGCTTTCTTT. Protein: CASSSDSMNTEAFF.